This T cell receptor (beta chain) was observed in a study of blood T cell repertoires in COVID-19 (dated by TCRdb to 2019 to 2021). Broadly, across the study: Samples from collaborators originated in the United States, Italy and Spain and spanned both the acute and convalescent phases of COVID-19. The material from the prospective study consisted of cDNA or gDNA derived from T cells, B-cell-depleted T cells, or PBMCs. Deeply sampled blood TCRbeta repertoires from subjects exposed to, actively infected with, or recovered from COVID-19 were included in the dataset. The repertoires were made available in a free public database intended to serve as a resource for research on the immune response to SARS-CoV-2. The samples were drawn from two sources: the first 160 participants of the ongoing ImmuneRACE study, and 1,254 subjects contributed by 6 global collaborators. A de-identified subject ID, COVID-19 status, age in years and sex were almost always included in the sample metadata. HLA class I and class II types, where available, came from metadata supplied by the sample provider rather than from assay-based typing.

The germline V gene gives CDR1 as SGHRS and CDR2 as YFSETQ. At the junction V is shortened by 4 bases and J by 3 bases, with 7 bases in between. From its cysteine to its phenylalanine, the CDR3 spans 12 amino acids. Only the CDR3 part of the read is kept: 36 bases, read in frame from the first base. At one collaborating source in Seattle, patients were enrolled during active infection and were followed longitudinally through the course of disease. The collaborating institutions used their own protocols to collect whole blood in K2EDTA tubes. For TCRbeta analysis, collaborators shipped samples as frozen whole blood, isolated PBMCs, or DNA extracted from either of those sample types. What the study reported, not specific to this receptor: The quantity of clinical and demographic metadata differed by source and by participant and was supplied without curation.

As regards this clone: Its antigen has not been determined. Base quality data are lacking; no much larger clone is found one base away.

The immunoSEQ Assay, a bias-controlled multiplex PCR, was used to amplify TCRbeta CDR3 regions from genomic DNA. The paper's processing steps were these. Within the assay, amplification of reference gene primers was used to estimate how many nucleated cells each sample contained. Sequence reads were collapsed and filtered to measure the absolute abundance of every unique TCRbeta CDR3 rearrangement. Productive Simpson clonality was computed per sample as the square root of Simpson's diversity index over productive rearrangements. Entries here come from immuneACCESS through TCRdb and include only in-frame sequences with V and J called. Some clones fail to appear in such tables; in the studies checked, an unresolved V gene covers under half of the shortfall, and the cause of the remainder is unknown. That table furnishes V, J and clone size, whereas the DNA furnished D and trimming. In all, the sample holds roughly 70,000 clones, and approximately 90% of those were seen once. The top ten hold 2.5% to 3% of the sample.

The sample consisted of peripheral blood. The chain couples TRBV5-1 to TRBJ2-5, with TRBD2 as a weak D call on 5 bases. The sequence was collected from a man aged 50 to 59 with COVID-19, enrolled during active disease. The sequenced DNA: TGCGCCAGCAGCCCCGGGGAAGAGACCCAGTACTTC. Protein translation: CASSPGEETQYF.